This T cell receptor (beta chain) was retrieved from a study of T cell responses to AZD1222 COVID-19 vaccine. Study summary: Doses given second, at about 4 or about 12 weeks, were pooled. Findings and limits, study-wide: Repertoires were obtained solely post-peak T cell response. Reportedly, nearly half the spike-specific TCRs target unmutated variant regions.

Germline values: CDR1 SGHTS, CDR2 YDEGEE. The CDR3 extends over 13 amino acids. The ends were cut back, 1 base at V and 5 bases at J, with 10 bases in the middle. Sequenced by immunoSEQ multiplex PCR; TCRdb stores in-frame clones only, minus some. The sample records roughly 100,000 clones, 88% being singletons. Remarks on this clone: Its specificity is unknown.

The chain links TRBV5-8 to TRBJ2-7; no clear D gene. The source was peripheral blood, collected on day 0 of AZD1222 vaccination. The TCR originated in an adult in good health. In DNA form, the CDR3 reads TGTGCCAGCAGCTTGCGGCGGACGGACGAGCAGTACTTC. This translates into CASSLRRTDEQYF.